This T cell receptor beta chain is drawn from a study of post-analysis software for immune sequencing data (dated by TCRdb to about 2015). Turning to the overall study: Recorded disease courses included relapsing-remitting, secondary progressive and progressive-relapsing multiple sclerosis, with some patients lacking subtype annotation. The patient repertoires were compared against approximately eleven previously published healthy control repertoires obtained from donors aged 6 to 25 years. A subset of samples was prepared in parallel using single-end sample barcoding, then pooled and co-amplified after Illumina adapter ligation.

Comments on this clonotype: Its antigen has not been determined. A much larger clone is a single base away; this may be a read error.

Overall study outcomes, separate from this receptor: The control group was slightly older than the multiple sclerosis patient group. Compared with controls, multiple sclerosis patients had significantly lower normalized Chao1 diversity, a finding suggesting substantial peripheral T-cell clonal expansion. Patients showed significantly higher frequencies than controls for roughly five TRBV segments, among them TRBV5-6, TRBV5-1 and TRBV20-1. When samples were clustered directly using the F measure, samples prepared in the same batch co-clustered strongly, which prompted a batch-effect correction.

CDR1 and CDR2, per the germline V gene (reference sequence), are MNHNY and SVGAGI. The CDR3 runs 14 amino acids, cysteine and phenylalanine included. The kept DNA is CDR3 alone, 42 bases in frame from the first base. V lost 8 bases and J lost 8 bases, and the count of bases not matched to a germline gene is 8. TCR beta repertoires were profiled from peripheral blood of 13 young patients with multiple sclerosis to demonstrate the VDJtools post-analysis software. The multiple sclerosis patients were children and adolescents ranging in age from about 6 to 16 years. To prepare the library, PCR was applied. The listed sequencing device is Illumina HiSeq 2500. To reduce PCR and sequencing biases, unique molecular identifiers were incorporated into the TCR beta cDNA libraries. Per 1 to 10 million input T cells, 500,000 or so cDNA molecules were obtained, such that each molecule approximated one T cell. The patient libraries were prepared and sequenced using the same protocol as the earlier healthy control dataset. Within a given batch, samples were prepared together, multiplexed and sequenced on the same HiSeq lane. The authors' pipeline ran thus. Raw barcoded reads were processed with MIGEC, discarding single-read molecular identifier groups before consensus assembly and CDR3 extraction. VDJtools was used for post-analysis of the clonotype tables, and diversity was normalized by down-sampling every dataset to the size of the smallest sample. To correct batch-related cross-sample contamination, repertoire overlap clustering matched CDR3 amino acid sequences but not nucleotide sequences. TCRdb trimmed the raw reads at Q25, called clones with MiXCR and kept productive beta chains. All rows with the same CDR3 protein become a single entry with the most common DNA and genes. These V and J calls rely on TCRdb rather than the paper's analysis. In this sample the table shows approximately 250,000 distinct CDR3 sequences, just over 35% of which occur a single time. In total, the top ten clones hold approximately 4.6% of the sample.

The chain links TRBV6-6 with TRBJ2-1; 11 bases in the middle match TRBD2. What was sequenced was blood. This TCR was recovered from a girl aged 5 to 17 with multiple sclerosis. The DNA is TGTGCCAGCTTAGCGGGGGGGCGTTGGGATGAGCAGTTCTTC. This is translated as CASLAGGRWDEQFF.